This T cell receptor beta chain emerged from a study of early T cells in non-severe SARS-CoV-2 infection (dated by TCRdb to about 2021). For context, the study as a whole: Bulk RNA from unsorted whole blood was used for TCR sequencing, so alpha and beta chains could not be paired. Broader findings and caveats from the paper: Matching against VDJdb was skewed toward anti-spike CD8 responses, likely underestimated virus-specific expansions, and missed private and CD4 specificities.

As concerns this clonotype: Its antigen is unknown. No base quality information exists; no much larger clone differs at one position.

The CDR3, cysteine through phenylalanine, is 21 amino acids long. Only CDR3 DNA remains: 63 bases, in frame from the first base. Trimming takes 0 bases from V and 4 bases from J, and the germline ends sit 30 bases apart. Sequences SGDLS (CDR1) and YYNGEE (CDR2) are obtained from the germline V gene. The protocol used for the library was 5' RACE. Sequencer: NextSeq 500. In the TCR library protocol, unique molecular identifiers were attached to individual cDNA molecules to correct for PCR bias and sequencing error. TCR alpha and beta chains were both sequenced, and the abundances of alpha and beta sequences in each sample were closely correlated with each other. Under the source paper's analysis protocol: V gene, J gene and CDR3 annotation of TCR sequences was performed with Decombinator V4. TCRs were defined as expanded if a significant change between any two time points was detected under a Poisson model with p below 0.0001. TCR abundances were normalised to the total number of TCRs sequenced per sample and expressed as counts per million. MAIT TCRs were defined by TRAV1-2 paired with TRAJ12, TRAJ20 or TRAJ33, and iNKT TCRs by TRAV10 paired with TRAJ18. A search of VDJdb, accessed on 1 November 2021, was run for TCRs annotated to CMV, EBV and SARS-CoV-2, with TCRs annotated for multiple antigens excluded. TCRdb took the public reads, trimmed them with fastp at Q25, ran MiXCR for clone calling and kept in-frame beta chains. Rows merge per CDR3 protein into single entries with the most common DNA and genes. The V and J calls here are based on TCRdb, not the publication. Here the sample has around 56,000 distinct CDR3 sequences; around 13% occur a single time. In total, the top ten clones hold approximately 9.4% of the sample.

This was a case-control study nested in a cohort of healthcare workers in London, UK, who had nasopharyngeal swab PCR tests and blood samples taken every week. Between 23 and 31 March 2020, the week of the UK lockdown, healthcare workers were enrolled and then followed up weekly for as long as 16 weeks. The sequenced sample was whole blood, obtained at baseline. This receptor was obtained from an adult who was a healthcare worker with PCR-confirmed SARS-CoV-2 infection or an uninfected control (not recorded which). The chain joins TRBV9 to TRBJ2-3; matching of 6 bases hints at TRBD1 as the D gene. The sequence in DNA is TGTGCCAGCAGCGTAGGCCCGAATTCCAAGGACAGAATTTCAGTCCCAGATACGCAGTATTTT. Its protein is CASSVGPNSKDRISVPDTQYF.